Many counts were recorded for the clone carrying this TCR beta chain. Its antigen is undetermined. CDR3 length equals 13 residues. The germline V gene has CDR1 SQVTM and CDR2 ANQGSEA. The ends lost 3 bases at V and 4 bases at J; junction bases unmatched: 4. These data originate in a study of CD8 T cells in ankylosing spondylitis. The study's findings and limits: In ankylosing spondylitis blood, a motif of roughly 8 highly homologous TCR beta variants appeared characteristic. Clones linked to disease were reported to show significant enrichment in matched ankylosing spondylitis synovial fluid. Some of the motif variants had earlier been found in reactive arthritis patients' fluid and blood. Clones that were linked to disease were CD8+ and were relatively rare in peripheral blood.

5'-RACE, quantitative and with molecular barcodes, yielded the TCR beta libraries. TCRdb redid the calling of the 5' RACE reads with MiXCR, one entry per CDR3 protein. This table holds more than 650,000 distinct CDR3 sequences, approximately 12% found once. The chain is built from TRBV29-1 and TRBJ1-2, with 8 nucleotides matching TRBD1. The receptor comes from a male donor with ankylosing spondylitis. Sequencing was performed on blood, either unsorted or a sorted T cell fraction (not recorded which). CDR3 sequence reads: CSVERTGIYGYTF. The CDR3 nucleotides read TGCAGCGTTGAGAGGACAGGGATCTATGGCTACACCTTC.